This T cell receptor beta chain is from a study of blood T cell repertoires in COVID-19. Overall study: Acute and convalescent COVID-19 samples came from the United States, Italy and Spain. PBMCs, B-cell-depleted T cells, or T cells were the source of the cDNA or gDNA that made up the material.

This clone has more than one count but fewer than ten. With 0 bases removed from V and 10 bases from J, the gap between germline ends came to 17 bases. The CDR3 spans 16 residues. CDR1 is SGHNT and CDR2 is YYREEE in the germline V gene (reference sequence). Per the study methods: From reference gene primer amplification, estimates of nucleated cell counts were derived. Clones were read by immunoSEQ multiplex PCR, and TCRdb kept only the in-frame ones, dropping some. From that table come the V and J calls and clone size; the DNA was used to work out D and trimming. The sample includes some 100,000 clones, 88% of them seen just once.

This sequence originates from a woman older than 75 with active COVID-19. The V and J genes are TRBV5-4 and TRBJ1-6; unclear D gene. The sequencing sample was made of peripheral blood. CDR3 DNA sequence: TGTGCCAGCAGCTTGGCCAATACAGACCCCCAATCACCCCTCCACTTT. Its translation is CASSLANTDPQSPLHF.